Below, 27 T cell receptor beta chains from the same sample are listed, as sequenced in a study of blood T cell repertoires in COVID-19. Using immunoSEQ multiplex PCR, the repertoire was profiled, and TCRdb retains in-frame clones only, with some absent. The sample holds a few hundred thousand clones, 89% seen once. Specimen: peripheral blood. The source of these receptors is a woman aged 40 to 50 who had recovered from COVID-19.

The chain recombines TRBV5-4 with TRBJ2-7, with D maybe TRBD1 (5 bases). CDR1 is SGHNT and CDR2 is YYREEE in the germline V gene (reference sequence). The V gene lost 3 bases and the J gene lost 3 bases, with 10 bases spanning the gap. There are 13 residues in the CDR3. Here the CDR3 DNA reads TGTGCCAGCAGCTCGCACCAGGGCTACGAGCAGTACTTC. Amino acid sequence: CASSSHQGYEQYF.

J is TRBJ2-1 and V is TRBV9; TRBD1 matches 11 bases. V shed 0 bases and J 9 bases; nucleotides not matched to a gene: 5. CDR1 SGDLS and CDR2 YYNGEE come from the germline V gene. There are 15 residues in the CDR3. The CDR3 DNA follows: TGTGCCAGCAGCGTAGGGACAGGGGGCGCAGGTGAGCAGTTCTTC. Translating gives CASSVGTGGAGEQFF.

The rearrangement uses TRBV3-1 (or the pseudogene TRBV3-2) and TRBJ2-1, with D tentatively TRBD2 (6 bases). The CDR3 has 14 residues. Trimming cost V 3 bases and J 13 bases, with 19 bases left between them. Germline lookup yields CDR1 LGHDT and CDR2 YNNKEL (reference sequence). The CDR3 loop is CASSHDGSRTTQFF. The CDR3 coding sequence is TGTGCCAGCAGCCATGATGGCAGCCGGACTACCCAGTTCTTC.

The chain recombines TRBV14 with TRBJ2-7; D gene unclear. V was trimmed by 4 bases and J by 3 bases, leaving 7 bases between them. The CDR3 contains 12 residues. The V gene's germline CDR1 is SGHDN and CDR2 FVKESK. The CDR3 DNA is TGTGCCAGCAGCCGATATAGCTACGAGCAGTACTTC. This sequence encodes CASSRYSYEQYF.

The chain carries TRBV14 and TRBJ1-2; TRBD1 matches 7 bases. The CDR3 has 13 residues. The germline gives CDR1 SGHDN, CDR2 FVKESK. V trimming: 6 bases; J trimming: 8 bases; junction bases outside the gene matches: 9. CDR3 coding DNA: TGTGCCAGCAGAGAACAGGGGCGGGAAGGCTACACCTTC. As protein: CASREQGREGYTF.

The chain links TRBV5-6 to TRBJ1-1; D gene unclear. Germline CDR1 reads SGHDT; CDR2 reads YYEEEE. Trimming left V 0 bases short and J 3 bases short, with 9 bases between. The CDR3 has 14 amino acids. CDR3: CASSLATLDTEAFF. In DNA, the CDR3 is TGTGCCAGCAGCTTGGCAACTTTGGACACTGAAGCTTTCTTT.

This CDR3 is CASSDSDRKNQPQHF. The CDR3 nucleotides read TGTGCCAGCAGTGACTCGGACAGGAAGAATCAGCCCCAGCATTTT. The chain links TRBV2 to TRBJ1-5, with 7 nucleotides matching TRBD1. Germline lookup yields CDR1 SNHLY and CDR2 FYNNEI. J lost 4 bases, V lost 3 bases, and 6 bases had no gene match. The CDR3 extends over 15 amino acids.

In DNA, the CDR3 is TGTGCCAGCAGCTTAGAGGGACATTATGGCTACACCTTC. Its translation is CASSLEGHYGYTF. The V call is TRBV11-2, the J call TRBJ1-2; tentatively, D is TRBD1 (6 bases). The length of the CDR3 is 13 residues. The germline CDR1 and CDR2 sequences are SGHAT and FQNNGV. Deletions cut 0 bases from V and 5 bases from J, with 7 bases between.

This sequence joins TRBV28 and TRBJ1-2; the D is unclear. Germline-derived CDR1 and CDR2 are MDHEN and SYDVKM. CDR3 length: 10 amino acids. Trimming left V 10 bases short and J 5 bases short, with 8 bases between. CDR3 in DNA: TGTGCCACCGACGGGTATGGCTACACCTTC. Translation gives CATDGYGYTF.

The gene calls are TRBV5-4 and TRBJ2-3; D unresolved. V was pared by 4 bases and J by 13 bases, with 22 bases between. Per germline, CDR1 SGHNT and CDR2 YYREEE (reference sequence). The CDR3 consists of 14 residues. Here the CDR3 DNA reads TGTGCCAGCAGCCCAAACTTCGCGGCGGATCGGGAGTATTTT. Translating it yields CASSPNFAADREYF.

This clone was seen more than once but under ten times. The chain joins TRBV5-6 to TRBJ2-7, with 7 bases lining up with TRBD2. CDR1 is SGHDT, CDR2 YYEEEE, per germline. The CDR3 has 17 amino acids. V trimming: 0 bases; J trimming: 2 bases; junction bases outside the gene matches: 11. The DNA of the CDR3 is TGTGCCAGCAGCTTGGCCCCTCCTAGCGGAGCGACCTACGAGCAGTACGTC. Protein product: CASSLAPPSGATYEQYV.

The table lists this clone with a few counts. V gene TRBV12-3 or TRBV12-4 combines with J gene TRBJ1-1; perhaps TRBD1 as D (5 bases). CDR3 size: 11 residues. The V end lost 5 bases, the J end lost 6 bases, and 7 bases lay between the germline ends. The CDR3 sequence is CASSGAAEAFF. The CDR3 DNA follows: TGTGCCAGCAGTGGGGCAGCTGAAGCTTTCTTT.

V usage is TRBV6-6 and J usage is TRBJ2-2; 7 positions agree with TRBD2. CDR1 is MNHNY, CDR2 SVGAGI, per germline (reference sequence). V dropped 5 bases and J dropped 3; count of bases not matched to a gene: 3. This CDR3 contains 14 residues. Here the CDR3 reads CASSLAEHTGELFF. The CDR3 DNA sequence: TGTGCCAGCAGTCTAGCGGAGCACACCGGGGAGCTGTTTTTT.

The chain uses TRBV30 and TRBJ2-5; 8 bases are shared with TRBD1. The CDR3 length is 15 residues. J was trimmed by 5 bases and V by 0 bases; bases with no gene match: 8. CDR1 is GTSNPN, CDR2 SVGIG, per germline (reference sequence). CDR3 amino acids: CAWSVGTGPWETQYF. CDR3 bases: TGTGCCTGGAGTGTTGGGACAGGACCTTGGGAGACCCAGTACTTC.

This clone has only one observation. This sequence joins TRBV10-1 and TRBJ2-5, with D unresolved. The CDR3 runs 12 residues. Deletions cut 8 bases from V and 0 bases from J, with 7 bases between. Germline values: CDR1 WNHNN, CDR2 SYGVQD (reference sequence). The CDR3 region is CASGHDQETQYF. In DNA form, the CDR3 reads TGCGCCAGCGGCCACGACCAAGAGACCCAGTACTTC.

The V call is TRBV11-2, the J call TRBJ1-5, with 10 bases identical to TRBD1. The CDR3 extends over 16 amino acids. Trimming took 2 bases from V and 3 from J; bases not matched to a gene: 4. Germline CDR1 reads SGHAT; CDR2 reads FQNNGV. CDR3 in amino acids: CASSLMGQGNNQPQHF. CDR3 nucleotides: TGTGCCAGCAGCTTAATGGGACAGGGGAACAATCAGCCCCAGCATTTT.

The rearrangement links TRBV2 to TRBJ2-2; 14 bases align to TRBD2. The V gene's germline CDR1 is SNHLY and CDR2 FYNNEI. The CDR3 has 17 residues. J was trimmed by 4 bases and V by 5 bases; bases with no gene match: 6. As DNA, the CDR3 is TGTGCCAGCAGTCCGGGACTAGCGGGGGCCACCACCGGGGAGCTGTTTTTT. It specifies CASSPGLAGATTGELFF.

The CDR3: CSVKLREFRAYEQYF. The CDR3 DNA reads TGCAGCGTCAAACTCCGGGAGTTCCGAGCCTACGAGCAGTACTTC. The chain joins TRBV29-1 to TRBJ2-7; a weak D match, TRBD2 (6 bases). V shed 6 bases and J shed 2 bases, with 20 bases lying between them. The CDR3 is 15 amino acids. Germline V CDR1 and CDR2: SQVTM, ANQGSEA.

This sequence joins TRBV18 and TRBJ2-2, with 8 positions matching TRBD2. The CDR3 runs 16 residues. V shed 0 bases and J 7 bases; nucleotides not matched to a gene: 7. Germline CDR1 and CDR2: KGHSH and LQKENI. CDR3 bases: TGTGCCAGCTCACCACCAGCGGGGGTGCGCAACGGGGAGCTGTTTTTT. Residues: CASSPPAGVRNGELFF.

The chain is built from TRBV5-1 and TRBJ2-6; 8 bases align to TRBD1. Germline V CDR1 and CDR2: SGHRS, YFSETQ. The V gene end was trimmed by 4 bases and the J gene end by 2 bases; junction bases not matched to a gene: 2. CDR3 length: 15 residues. CDR3 DNA sequence: TGCGCCAGCAGCCCACAGGGGGCTGGGGCCAACGTCCTGACTTTC. Protein sequence: CASSPQGAGANVLTF.

This chain links TRBV7-9 with TRBJ1-1; D is perhaps TRBD1 (6 bases). The V and J ends lost 5 bases and 4 bases respectively, with 8 bases between them. This CDR3 spans 12 amino acids. The germline gives CDR1 SEHNR, CDR2 FQNEAQ (reference sequence). The CDR3, as DNA: TGTGCCAGCAGCCGAGGGGGCACTGAAGCTTTCTTT. Protein product: CASSRGGTEAFF.

The chain is built from TRBV7-9 and TRBJ1-2; TRBD1 aligns across 8 bases. J was trimmed by 8 bases and V by 3 bases; bases with no gene match: 5. The CDR3 runs to 13 residues. Germline values: CDR1 SEHNR, CDR2 FQNEAQ (reference sequence). The CDR3: CASSFAGGAGYTF. The CDR3 DNA sequence: TGTGCCAGCAGCTTCGCAGGGGGCGCGGGCTACACCTTC.

The rearrangement uses TRBV4-2 and TRBJ2-5; D perhaps matches TRBD1 (5 bases). The CDR3 consists of 13 residues. Germline V gives CDR1 LGHNA, CDR2 YNFKEQ. The V end was cut by 1 base, the J end by 5 bases, with 8 bases between. The CDR3 reads CASSQGPGETQYF. The CDR3 DNA reads TGTGCCAGCAGCCAAGGGCCAGGGGAGACCCAGTACTTC.

This clone occurred a few times. This chain joins TRBV6-1 and TRBJ2-7; possible D gene TRBD2, 6 bases. The CDR3 sequence is 16 residues long. Germline V lookup: CDR1 MNHNS, CDR2 SASEGT. V was clipped by 2 bases and J by 6 bases, with 20 bases between them. The CDR3 loop is CASSETLGLASGEQYV. The CDR3 coding sequence is TGTGCCAGCAGTGAAACCCTGGGTCTAGCGTCGGGCGAGCAGTACGTC.

The chain recombines TRBV5-4 with TRBJ1-2, with D perhaps TRBD1 (6 bases). V was cut by 4 bases and J by 2 bases, with 12 bases left in between. The CDR3 is 14 residues long. Germline assignment: CDR1 SGHNT and CDR2 YYREEE (reference sequence). The CDR3 DNA is TGTGCCAGCAGCGAGCAGCAGGGGAACTATGGCTACACCTTC. This encodes CASSEQQGNYGYTF.

This clone turned up a few times. The gene calls are TRBV4-1 and TRBJ1-2; D possibly corresponds to TRBD1 (5 bases). CDR1 is MGHRA and CDR2 is YSYEKL in the germline V gene. CDR3 length: 16 amino acids. The ends were cut back, 5 bases at V and 3 bases at J, with 19 bases in the middle. The CDR3 loop is CASSSQGRAKDYGYTF. The CDR3 DNA follows: TGCGCCAGCAGCAGCCAAGGCAGGGCGAAAGACTATGGCTACACCTTC.

The rearrangement links TRBV19 to TRBJ2-1; tentative D call: TRBD1 (6 bases). Germline V gene data show CDR1 as LNHDA and CDR2 as SQIVND (reference sequence). The CDR3 is 14 amino acids. Trimming took 4 bases from V and 9 from J, leaving 16 bases between them. Written as DNA, the CDR3 is TGTGCCAGTAGTAAATCCGCAGGGGAGCGTGAGCAGTTCTTC. It yields the protein CASSKSAGEREQFF.